This TCR beta chain was recorded in a study of T cells in Graves' hyperthyroidism and ophthalmopathy. CDR3 length: 18 residues. V was pared by 0 bases and J by 5 bases, with 9 bases of the junction left unmatched. CDR1 is SGHDN and CDR2 is FVKESK in the germline V gene. Clinical symptoms, serum thyroxine, TRAb, thyroid ultrasound and orbital computed tomography established diagnosis. Amplification yielded TCR beta CDR3 regions, with RNA transcripts as the source. TCR CDR3 underwent first-round RT-PCR with the HTBI primer set. A single record per CDR3 protein comes from TCRdb applying MiXCR to the multiplex PCR reads. The sample shows a few hundred thousand distinct CDR3 sequences, roughly 17% of them seen only once.

The sequenced material came from blood. The J gene is TRBJ2-5, the V gene TRBV14; 13 nucleotides line up with TRBD2. The sequence came from a woman in her fifties or sixties with Graves' hyperthyroidism. CDR3 region: CASSQDGTSGNLRETQYF. CDR3 nucleotide sequence: TGTGCCAGCAGCCAAGATGGGACTAGCGGGAACCTCCGGGAGACCCAGTACTTC.